This TCR beta chain appears in the sequencing data of a study of T cell responses to AZD1222 COVID-19 vaccine. The trim removed 0 bases at V and 5 bases at J, leaving 15 bases unmatched. Germline V lookup: CDR1 LGHNA, CDR2 YNFKEQ. The CDR3 covers 18 residues. TCRdb's copy holds only in-frame clones and misses some; the assay was immunoSEQ multiplex PCR. Of over 150,000 clones listed, about nine tenths are singletons. This specimen consisted of peripheral blood, obtained on day 0 of AZD1222 vaccination. V is TRBV4-2 and J is TRBJ1-1; 7 bases map to TRBD1. The sequence derives from an adult in good health. The CDR3 sequence is CASSQDLHIAGGRTEAFF. CDR3 bases: TGTGCCAGCAGCCAAGATCTTCATATTGCAGGGGGAAGGACTGAAGCTTTCTTT.